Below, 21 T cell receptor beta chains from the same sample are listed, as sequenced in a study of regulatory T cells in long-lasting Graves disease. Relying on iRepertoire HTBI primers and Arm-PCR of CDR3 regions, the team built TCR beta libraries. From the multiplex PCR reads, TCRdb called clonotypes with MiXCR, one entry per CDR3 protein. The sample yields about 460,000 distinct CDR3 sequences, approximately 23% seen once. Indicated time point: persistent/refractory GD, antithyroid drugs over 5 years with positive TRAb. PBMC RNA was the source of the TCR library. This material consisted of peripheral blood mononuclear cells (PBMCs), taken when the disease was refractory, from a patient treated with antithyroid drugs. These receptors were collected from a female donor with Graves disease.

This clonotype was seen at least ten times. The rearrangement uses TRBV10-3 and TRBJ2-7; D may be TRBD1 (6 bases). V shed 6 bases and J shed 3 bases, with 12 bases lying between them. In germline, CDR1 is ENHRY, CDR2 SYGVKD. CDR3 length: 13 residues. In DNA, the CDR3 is TGTGCCATCAGAGGGGGAAACGGCTACGAGCAGTACTTC. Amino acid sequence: CAIRGGNGYEQYF.

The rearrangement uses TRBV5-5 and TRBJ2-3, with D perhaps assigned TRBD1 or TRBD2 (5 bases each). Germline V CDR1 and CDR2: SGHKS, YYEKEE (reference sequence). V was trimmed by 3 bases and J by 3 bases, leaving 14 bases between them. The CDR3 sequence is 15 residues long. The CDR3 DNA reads TGTGCCAGCAGCTCCACGGGGCGAGGTACAGATACGCAGTATTTT. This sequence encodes CASSSTGRGTDTQYF.

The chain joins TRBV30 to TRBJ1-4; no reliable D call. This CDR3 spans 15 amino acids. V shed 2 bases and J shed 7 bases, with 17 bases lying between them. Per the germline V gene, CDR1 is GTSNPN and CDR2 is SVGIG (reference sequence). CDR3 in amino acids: CAWSSTQSMSEKLFF. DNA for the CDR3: TGTGCCTGGAGTTCCACACAGAGTATGAGTGAAAAACTGTTTTTT.

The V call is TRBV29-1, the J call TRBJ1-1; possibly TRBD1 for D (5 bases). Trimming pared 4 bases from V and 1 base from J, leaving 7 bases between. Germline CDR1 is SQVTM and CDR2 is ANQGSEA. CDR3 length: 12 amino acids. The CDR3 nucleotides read TGCAGCGTTGGGGGGGAGAACACTGAAGCTTTCTTT. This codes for CSVGGENTEAFF.

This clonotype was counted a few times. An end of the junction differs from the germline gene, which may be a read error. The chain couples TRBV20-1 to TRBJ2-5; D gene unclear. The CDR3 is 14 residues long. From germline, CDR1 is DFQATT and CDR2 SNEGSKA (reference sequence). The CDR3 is CSARARAAQETQYF. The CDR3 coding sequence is TGCAGTGCCAGAGCTCGGGCAGCTCAAGAGACCCAGTACTTC.

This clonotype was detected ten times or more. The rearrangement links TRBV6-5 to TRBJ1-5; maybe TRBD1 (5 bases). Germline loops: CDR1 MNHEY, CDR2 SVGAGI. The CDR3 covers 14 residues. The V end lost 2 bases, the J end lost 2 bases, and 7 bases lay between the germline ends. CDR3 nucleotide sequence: TGTGCCAGCAGTTACGTGACAGGCAATCAGCCCCAGCATTTT. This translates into CASSYVTGNQPQHF.

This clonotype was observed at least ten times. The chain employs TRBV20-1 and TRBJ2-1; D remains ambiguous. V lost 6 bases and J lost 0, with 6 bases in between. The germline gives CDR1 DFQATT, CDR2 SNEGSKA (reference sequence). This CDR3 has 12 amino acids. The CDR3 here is CSAQSSYNEQFF. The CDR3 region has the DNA TGCAGTGCCCAAAGCTCCTACAATGAGCAGTTCTTC.

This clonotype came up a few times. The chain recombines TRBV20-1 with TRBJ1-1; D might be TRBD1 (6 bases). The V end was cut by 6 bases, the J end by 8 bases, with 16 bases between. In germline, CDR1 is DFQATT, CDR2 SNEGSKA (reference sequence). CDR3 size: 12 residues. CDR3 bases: TGCAGTGCCGGGGGCCGTACACGCGAAGCTTTCTTT. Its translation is CSAGGRTREAFF.

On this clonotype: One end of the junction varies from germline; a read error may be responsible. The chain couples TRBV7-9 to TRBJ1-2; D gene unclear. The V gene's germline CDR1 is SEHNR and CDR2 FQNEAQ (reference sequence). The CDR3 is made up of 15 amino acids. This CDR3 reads CASSQGPGQNYGYTF. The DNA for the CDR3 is TGCGCCAGCAGCCAAGGTCCTGGTCAGAACTATGGCTACACCTTC.

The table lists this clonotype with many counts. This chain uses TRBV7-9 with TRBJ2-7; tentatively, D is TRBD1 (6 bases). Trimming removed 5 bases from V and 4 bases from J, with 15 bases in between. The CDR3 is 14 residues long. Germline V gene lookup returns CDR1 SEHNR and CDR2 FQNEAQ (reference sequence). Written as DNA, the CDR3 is TGTGCCAGCAGCCCAGGGACAAGGTCGTACGAGCAGTACTTC. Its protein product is CASSPGTRSYEQYF.

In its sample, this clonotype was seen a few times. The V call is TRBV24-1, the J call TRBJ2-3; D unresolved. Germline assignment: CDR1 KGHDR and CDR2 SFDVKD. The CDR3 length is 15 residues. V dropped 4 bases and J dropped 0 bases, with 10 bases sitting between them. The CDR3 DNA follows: TGTGCCACCAGTGAAGTTGACGCTAGCACAGATACGCAGTATTTT. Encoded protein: CATSEVDASTDTQYF.

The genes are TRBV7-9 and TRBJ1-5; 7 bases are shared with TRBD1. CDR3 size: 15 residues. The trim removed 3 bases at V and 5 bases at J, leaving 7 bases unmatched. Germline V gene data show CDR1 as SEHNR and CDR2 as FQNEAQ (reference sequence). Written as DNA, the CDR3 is TGTGCCAGCAGCTTTGGGACAGCCGCAGATCAGCCCCAGCATTTT. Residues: CASSFGTAADQPQHF.

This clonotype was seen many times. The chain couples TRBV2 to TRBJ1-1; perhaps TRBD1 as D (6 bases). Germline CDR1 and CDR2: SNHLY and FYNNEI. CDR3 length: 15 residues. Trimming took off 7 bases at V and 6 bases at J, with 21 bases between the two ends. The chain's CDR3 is CASKGGLVTGAEAFF. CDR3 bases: TGTGCCAGCAAAGGGGGGCTGGTTACCGGCGCTGAAGCTTTCTTT. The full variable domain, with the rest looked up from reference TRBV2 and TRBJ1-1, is EPEVTQTPSHQVTQMGQEVILRCVPISNHLYFYWYRQILGQKVEFLVSFYNNEISEKSEIFDDQFSVERPDGSNFTLKIRSTKLEDSAMYFCASKGGLVTGAEAFFGQGTRLTVV.

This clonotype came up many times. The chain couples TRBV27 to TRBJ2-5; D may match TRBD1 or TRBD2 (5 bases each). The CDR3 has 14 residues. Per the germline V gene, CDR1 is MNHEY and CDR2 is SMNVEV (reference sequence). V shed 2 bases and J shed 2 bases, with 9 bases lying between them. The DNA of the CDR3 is TGTGCCAGCAGTTTAGAGGGGCCTCAAGAGACCCAGTACTTC. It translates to CASSLEGPQETQYF.

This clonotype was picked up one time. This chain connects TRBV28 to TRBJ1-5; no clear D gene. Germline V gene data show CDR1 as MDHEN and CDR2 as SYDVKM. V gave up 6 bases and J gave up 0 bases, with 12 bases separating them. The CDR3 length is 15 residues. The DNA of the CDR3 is TGTGCCAGCAGCATTACCGGGCTTAGCAATCAGCCCCAGCATTTT. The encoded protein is CASSITGLSNQPQHF.

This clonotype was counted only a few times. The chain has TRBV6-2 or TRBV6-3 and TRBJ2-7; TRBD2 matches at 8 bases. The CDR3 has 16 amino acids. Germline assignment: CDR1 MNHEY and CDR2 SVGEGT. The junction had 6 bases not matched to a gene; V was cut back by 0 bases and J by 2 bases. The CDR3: CASSYSTSGVAYEQYF. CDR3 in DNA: TGTGCCAGCAGTTACTCCACTAGCGGAGTCGCCTACGAGCAGTACTTC.

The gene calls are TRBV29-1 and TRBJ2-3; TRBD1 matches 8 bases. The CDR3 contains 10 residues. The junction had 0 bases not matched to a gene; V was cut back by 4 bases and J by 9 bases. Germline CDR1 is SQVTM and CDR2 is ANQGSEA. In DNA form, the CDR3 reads TGCAGCGTTGGGGACAGGACGCAGTATTTT. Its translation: CSVGDRTQYF.

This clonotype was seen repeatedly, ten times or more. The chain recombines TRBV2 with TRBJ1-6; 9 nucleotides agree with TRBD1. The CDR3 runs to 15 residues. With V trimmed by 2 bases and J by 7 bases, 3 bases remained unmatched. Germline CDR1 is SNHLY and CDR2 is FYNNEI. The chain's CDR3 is CASSESGQGNSPLHF. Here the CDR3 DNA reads TGTGCCAGCAGTGAATCCGGACAGGGGAATTCACCCCTCCACTTT.

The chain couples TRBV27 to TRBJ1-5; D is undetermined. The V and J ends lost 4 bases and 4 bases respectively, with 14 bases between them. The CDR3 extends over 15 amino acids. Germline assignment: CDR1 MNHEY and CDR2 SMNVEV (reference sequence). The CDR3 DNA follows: TGTGCCAGCAGTTCTGACGGCGTGATAAATCAGCCCCAGCATTTT. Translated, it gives CASSSDGVINQPQHF.

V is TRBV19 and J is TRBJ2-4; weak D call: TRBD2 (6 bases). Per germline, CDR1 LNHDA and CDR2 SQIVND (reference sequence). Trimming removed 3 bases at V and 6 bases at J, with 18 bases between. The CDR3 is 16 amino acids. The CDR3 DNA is TGTGCCAGTAGTATGTACGGGAGTACAAGAGGAAACATTCAGTACTTC. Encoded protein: CASSMYGSTRGNIQYF. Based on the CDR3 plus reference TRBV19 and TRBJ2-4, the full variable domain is DGGITQSPKYLFRKEGQNVTLSCEQNLNHDAMYWYRQDPGQGLRLIYYSQIVNDFQKGDIAEGYSVSREKKESFPLTVTSAQKNPTAFYLCASSMYGSTRGNIQYFGAGTRLSVL.

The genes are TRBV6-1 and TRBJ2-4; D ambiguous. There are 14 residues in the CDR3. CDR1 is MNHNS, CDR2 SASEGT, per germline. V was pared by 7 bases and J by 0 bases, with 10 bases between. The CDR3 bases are TGTGCCAGCACCACAGTTCTAGCCAAAAACATTCAGTACTTC. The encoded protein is CASTTVLAKNIQYF.